The 31 T cell receptor beta chains given below trace back to one sample, sequenced in a study of regulatory T cells in long-lasting Graves disease. Time point meaning: newly diagnosed GD, antithyroid drugs for less than 3 months. PBMCs were the source of the RNA used for TCR sequencing. Both iRepertoire HTBI primers and Arm-PCR of CDR3 regions were used to build the TCR beta libraries. TCRdb re-called the multiplex PCR reads through MiXCR, storing one row per CDR3 protein. This sample yields some 600,000 distinct CDR3 sequences, of which around 16% are seen a single time; about 12% belongs to the top ten. The sample was also linked to a second study, of T cells in Graves' hyperthyroidism and ophthalmopathy.

The sequences come from peripheral blood mononuclear cells (PBMCs), collected at new diagnosis, from a patient treated with antithyroid drugs. These receptors were collected from a young man with Graves disease.

The chain couples TRBV30 to TRBJ2-4, with a weak D call TRBD2 (5 bases). The germline CDR1 and CDR2 sequences are GTSNPN and SVGIG (reference sequence). Trimming left V 0 bases short and J 7 bases short, with 16 bases between. The CDR3 has 15 amino acids. The CDR3 DNA reads TGTGCCTGGAGTGTACTCGAGGTTGGCGGGAACATTCAGTACTTC. Amino acids: CAWSVLEVGGNIQYF.

This clonotype has more than one count but fewer than ten. The rearrangement joins TRBV19 to TRBJ1-5; possibly TRBD1 for D (6 bases). V gave up 6 bases and J gave up 0 bases, with 12 bases separating them. CDR3 size: 15 residues. Germline V gives CDR1 LNHDA, CDR2 SQIVND (reference sequence). CDR3 nucleotide sequence: TGTGCCAGTAGCAGGACAGACCATAGCAATCAGCCCCAGCATTTT. Protein sequence: CASSRTDHSNQPQHF. The full variable domain, completed using reference TRBV19 and TRBJ1-5, is DGGITQSPKYLFRKEGQNVTLSCEQNLNHDAMYWYRQDPGQGLRLIYYSQIVNDFQKGDIAEGYSVSREKKESFPLTVTSAQKNPTAFYLCASSRTDHSNQPQHFGDGTRLSIL.

With respect to this clonotype: One end of the junction varies from germline; a read error may be responsible. The rearrangement joins TRBV7-2 to TRBJ2-7, with no clear D. Germline values: CDR1 SGHTA, CDR2 FQGNSA. The CDR3 runs to 11 residues. CDR3 sequence: CAGSRLYEQYF. CDR3 nucleotides: TGTGCCGGCAGTCGGCTCTACGAGCAGTACTTC.

This clonotype was counted at least ten times. V usage is TRBV20-1 and J usage is TRBJ1-2, with D unclear. There are 12 residues in the CDR3. The ends were cut back, 3 bases at V and 3 bases at J, with 8 bases in the middle. CDR1 and CDR2 from the germline V gene are DFQATT and SNEGSKA (reference sequence). Here the CDR3 reads CSASPGDYGYTF. CDR3 sequence (DNA): TGCAGTGCTAGCCCGGGTGACTATGGCTACACCTTC.

The table lists this clonotype with many counts. V is TRBV6-1 and J is TRBJ2-7; 7 positions match TRBD1. The CDR3 is made up of 15 amino acids. The ends lost 5 bases at V and 2 bases at J; junction bases unmatched: 9. Germline CDR1 and CDR2: MNHNS and SASEGT. The CDR3 spells CASSPQGPVPYEQYF. The CDR3, as DNA: TGTGCCAGCAGTCCACAGGGGCCGGTGCCCTACGAGCAGTACTTC.

The rearrangement links TRBV9 to TRBJ2-5, with D unresolved. The CDR3 contains 14 residues. Germline V gives CDR1 SGDLS, CDR2 YYNGEE. Trimming left V 0 bases short and J 2 bases short, with 8 bases between. The CDR3 is CASSVDPLQETQYF. The CDR3 bases are TGTGCCAGCAGCGTAGATCCCCTACAAGAGACCCAGTACTTC.

Only a few counts were recorded for this clonotype. The chain joins TRBV27 to TRBJ2-7; 13 bases agree with TRBD2. The CDR3 length is 20 residues. Germline CDR1 is MNHEY and CDR2 is SMNVEV (reference sequence). V was clipped by 2 bases and J by 2 bases; unmatched bases: 15. The CDR3 region has the DNA TGTGCCAGCAGTTTAAGAGTGCGTGGAACTAGCGGGAGGGCCGCCTACGAGCAGTACTTC. Amino acid sequence: CASSLRVRGTSGRAAYEQYF.

This clonotype showed up many times. J is TRBJ2-1 and V is TRBV6-5; D gene ambiguous. The germline V and J ends were trimmed by 2 bases and 0 bases, with 20 bases remaining between them. CDR3 length: 19 amino acids. Germline lookup yields CDR1 MNHEY and CDR2 SVGAGI. The CDR3 DNA is TGTGCCAGCAGTTACAATGCAGATATAGCTGCCAGCTCCTACAATGAGCAGTTCTTC. Amino acids: CASSYNADIAASSYNEQFF.

J is TRBJ2-7 and V is TRBV5-1, with TRBD2 identical over 8 bases. This CDR3 has 22 residues. CDR1 is SGHRS and CDR2 is YFSETQ in the germline V gene. J gave up 4 bases and V 0 bases, and 27 bases lay outside the gene matches. Here the CDR3 DNA reads TGCGCCAGCAGCTTGGGGACGAGAAGGATCGGGAGCGGGAGATCAGAGGGGTACGAGCAGTACTTC. The encoded protein is CASSLGTRRIGSGRSEGYEQYF.

This clonotype was seen repeatedly, ten times or more. The gene calls are TRBV5-1 and TRBJ2-7; 9 bases align to TRBD1. Germline V lookup: CDR1 SGHRS, CDR2 YFSETQ. V gave up 3 bases and J gave up 7 bases; unmatched junction bases: 17. This CDR3 is 17 amino acids long. CDR3 amino acids: CASSWGQGGPIEGEQYF. The DNA of the CDR3 is TGCGCCAGCAGCTGGGGACAGGGAGGCCCTATTGAAGGGGAGCAGTACTTC.

This clonotype was detected only a few times. The chain employs TRBV25-1 and TRBJ2-7, with D possibly being TRBD2 (6 bases). V dropped 4 bases and J dropped 4 bases, with 14 bases sitting between them. Germline assignment: CDR1 MGHDK and CDR2 SYGVNS. This CDR3 has 14 amino acids. CDR3 region: CASSAEPEGYEQYF. The CDR3 coding sequence is TGTGCCAGCAGTGCCGAGCCGGAGGGGTACGAGCAGTACTTC.

This clonotype was counted at least ten times. The rearrangement links TRBV28 to TRBJ1-1, with unresolved D. Per the germline V gene, CDR1 is MDHEN and CDR2 is SYDVKM. V dropped 4 bases and J dropped 5 bases, with 11 bases sitting between them. The CDR3 contains 13 residues. Here the CDR3 reads CASSSARETEAFF. The CDR3 DNA reads TGTGCCAGCAGTTCGGCCCGGGAGACTGAAGCTTTCTTT.

The V and J genes are TRBV29-1 and TRBJ1-4, with D perhaps TRBD1 (5 bases). Trimming shortened V by 6 bases and J by 6 bases, and 26 bases separated the two germline ends. The CDR3 runs to 17 residues. Germline V gene data show CDR1 as SQVTM and CDR2 as ANQGSEA. CDR3 nucleotides: TGCAGCGTGGGCTACCGGGACGTGTGGGGAAAGGATGAAAAACTGTTTTTT. Encoded protein: CSVGYRDVWGKDEKLFF.

This chain links TRBV5-1 with TRBJ2-7, with TRBD2 matching 7 bases. Germline CDR1 and CDR2: SGHRS and YFSETQ. The CDR3 is 14 residues long. V gave up 0 bases and J gave up 2 bases; unmatched junction bases: 2. Here the CDR3 DNA reads TGCGCCAGCAGCTTGGCTAGCGGACCCTACGAGCAGTACTTC. Translated: CASSLASGPYEQYF.

The CDR3 reads CSASQGANEQYF. The CDR3 region has the DNA TGCAGTGCCAGCCAGGGGGCCAACGAGCAGTACTTC. The chain uses TRBV20-1 and TRBJ2-7, with 8 nucleotides matching TRBD1. With 6 bases clipped from V and 5 bases from J, the junction kept 6 bases outside the gene matches. Germline V gives CDR1 DFQATT, CDR2 SNEGSKA (reference sequence). The CDR3 contains 12 residues.

This clonotype was counted only a few times. A much larger clone differs by one base, so this may be a read error. The J gene is TRBJ2-1, the V gene TRBV7-3; TRBD2 matches 10 bases. Losses at the gene ends were 4 bases for V and 8 bases for J; bases not matched to a gene: 14. CDR3 length: 17 residues. From germline, CDR1 is SGHTA and CDR2 FQGTGA. This CDR3 is CASSSRTSGSRRDEQFF. The CDR3 DNA follows: TGTGCCAGCAGCTCGCGGACTAGCGGTTCCAGAAGGGATGAGCAGTTCTTC.

This clonotype was detected many times. V is TRBV18 and J is TRBJ1-4; the D is unclear. Trimming left V 3 bases short and J 14 bases short, with 16 bases between. CDR1 and CDR2 (germline): KGHSH, LQKENI. The CDR3 consists of 13 residues. The CDR3 loop reads CASSPSIEAGLFF. The DNA of the CDR3 is TGTGCCAGCTCACCCTCGATCGAGGCCGGGCTGTTTTTT.

Ten or more counts support this clonotype. V usage is TRBV28 and J usage is TRBJ1-2; 8 bases fit TRBD1. Losses at the gene ends were 4 bases for V and 1 base for J; bases not matched to a gene: 8. Germline V CDR1 and CDR2: MDHEN, SYDVKM. The CDR3 is 16 residues long. The CDR3 here is CASSSSTGGYNYGYTF. CDR3 DNA sequence: TGTGCCAGCAGTTCTTCAACAGGGGGATATAACTATGGCTACACCTTC.

Concerning this clonotype: At one of its ends the junction is not consistent with the germline gene, which may arise from a read error. This chain joins TRBV27 and TRBJ2-1, with 8 bases fitting TRBD1. This CDR3 spans 15 amino acids. Germline-derived CDR1 and CDR2 are MNHEY and SMNVEV (reference sequence). CDR3 region: CAGSLSDRVGNEQFF. The CDR3, as DNA: TGTGCCGGCAGTTTATCGGACAGGGTGGGAAATGAGCAGTTCTTC.

This clonotype occurred many times. The chain links TRBV4-2 to TRBJ2-1; D possibly corresponds to TRBD2 (6 bases). The germline CDR1 and CDR2 sequences are LGHNA and YNFKEQ. The CDR3 has 13 amino acids. V shed 6 bases and J shed 8 bases, with 14 bases lying between them. CDR3: CASRGTSSYEQFF. CDR3 nucleotides: TGTGCCAGCAGGGGAACTAGCAGTTATGAGCAGTTCTTC.

The chain combines TRBV15 with TRBJ1-1; D may be TRBD1 (5 bases). Deletions cut 7 bases from V and 7 bases from J, with 16 bases between. CDR1 LNHNV and CDR2 YYDKDF come from the germline V gene (reference sequence). CDR3 size: 13 residues. Here the CDR3 reads CATNSPGYIEAFF. CDR3 nucleotides: TGTGCCACCAACTCTCCAGGGTACATTGAAGCTTTCTTT.

This clonotype has a handful of counts. The chain couples TRBV9 to TRBJ1-3; 7 bases are shared with TRBD1. J lost 2 bases, V lost 4 bases, and 6 bases had no gene match. The CDR3 sequence is 15 residues long. The V gene's germline CDR1 is SGDLS and CDR2 YYNGEE. The DNA of the CDR3 is TGTGCCAGCAGCCCAGAAAGGGGGCCTGGAAACACCATATATTTT. Its protein product is CASSPERGPGNTIYF.

This clonotype was detected only a few times. This chain uses TRBV6-1 with TRBJ2-1, with 7 bases that match TRBD2. The ends lost 5 bases at V and 5 bases at J; junction bases unmatched: 6. The CDR3 runs 14 residues. Germline loops: CDR1 MNHNS, CDR2 SASEGT. DNA for the CDR3: TGTGCCAGCAGTCAAGGGACTATTCACAATGAGCAGTTCTTC. Translating gives CASSQGTIHNEQFF.

This clonotype was detected only a few times. V is TRBV29-1 and J is TRBJ2-7; 8 nucleotides align to TRBD2. With V trimmed by 4 bases and J by 0 bases, 11 bases remained unmatched. The CDR3 length is 16 residues. Looked up from germline, CDR1 is SQVTM and CDR2 is ANQGSEA. The CDR3 DNA reads as TGCAGCGTTGGTTTAACGGGGGGGACTAACTCCTACGAGCAGTACTTC. Its translation: CSVGLTGGTNSYEQYF.

The CDR3 loop reads CASSFFGTYEQYF. As DNA, the CDR3 is TGTGCCAGCAGCTTTTTTGGTACCTACGAGCAGTACTTC. The genes are TRBV11-2 and TRBJ2-7; D call uncertain. CDR3 length: 13 residues. Trimming shortened V by 3 bases and J by 2 bases, and 8 bases separated the two germline ends. Germline V gene data show CDR1 as SGHAT and CDR2 as FQNNGV.

This clonotype was seen many times. CDR3 nucleotides: TGCAGTGCCCAAGCCCTACGTCTAGCCAAAAACATTCAGTACTTC. Residues: CSAQALRLAKNIQYF. The chain has TRBV20-1 and TRBJ2-4; D is uncertain. Germline V gene data show CDR1 as DFQATT and CDR2 as SNEGSKA (reference sequence). The CDR3 is 15 residues long. The V end was cut by 6 bases, the J end by 0 bases, with 15 bases between.

This CDR3 reads CASSQNPGQGAYEQYF. CDR3 DNA sequence: TGTGCCAGCAGCCAAAATCCGGGACAGGGTGCCTACGAGCAGTACTTC. The chain recombines TRBV11-2 with TRBJ2-7, with 9 bases that match TRBD1. In germline, CDR1 is SGHAT, CDR2 FQNNGV. This CDR3 contains 16 residues. The V gene end was trimmed by 5 bases and the J gene end by 2 bases; junction bases not matched to a gene: 10.

The V call is TRBV15, the J call TRBJ1-5; D remains ambiguous. CDR3 length: 17 amino acids. V dropped 0 bases and J dropped 3 bases, with 15 bases sitting between them. Germline V CDR1 and CDR2: LNHNV, YYDKDF (reference sequence). CDR3 amino acids: CATSRERLEVDNQPQHF. The DNA for the CDR3 is TGTGCCACCAGCAGAGAGCGGTTGGAGGTCGACAATCAGCCCCAGCATTTT.

This clonotype was recorded at least ten times. The rearrangement joins TRBV5-1 to TRBJ2-1; 8 bases match TRBD2. V lost 4 bases and J lost 4; bases outside the gene matches: 7. Germline CDR1 reads SGHRS; CDR2 reads YFSETQ. The CDR3 consists of 15 residues. DNA of the CDR3: TGCGCCAGCAGCAGGACTAGCCTAGAGTACAATGAGCAGTTCTTC. Amino acids: CASSRTSLEYNEQFF. Drawing the rest from reference TRBV5-1 and TRBJ2-1, the complete variable domain is KAGVTQTPRYLIKTRGQQVTLSCSPISGHRSVSWYQQTPGQGLQFLFEYFSETQRNKGNFPGRFSGRQFSNSRSEMNVSTLELGDSALYLCASSRTSLEYNEQFFGPGTRLTVL.

Concerning this clonotype: A much larger clone lies a single base off, so this may be a read error. This chain connects TRBV28 to TRBJ2-7, with D uncertain. Germline lookup yields CDR1 MDHEN and CDR2 SYDVKM. V lost 7 bases and J 6 bases, leaving 19 bases between the germline ends. The CDR3 is 14 residues long. CDR3 sequence reads: CASKRPSIPLEQYF. The CDR3, as DNA: TGTGCCAGCAAACGGCCCTCGATCCCCCTCGAGCAGTACTTC.

The rearrangement links TRBV20-1 to TRBJ1-1; unclear D gene. Trimming stripped 5 bases from V and 2 bases from J, with 12 bases between. Per germline, CDR1 DFQATT and CDR2 SNEGSKA (reference sequence). CDR3 length: 13 residues. CDR3 amino acids: CSARADLNTEAFF. The CDR3 nucleotides read TGCAGTGCTCGGGCGGATTTAAACACTGAAGCTTTCTTT.